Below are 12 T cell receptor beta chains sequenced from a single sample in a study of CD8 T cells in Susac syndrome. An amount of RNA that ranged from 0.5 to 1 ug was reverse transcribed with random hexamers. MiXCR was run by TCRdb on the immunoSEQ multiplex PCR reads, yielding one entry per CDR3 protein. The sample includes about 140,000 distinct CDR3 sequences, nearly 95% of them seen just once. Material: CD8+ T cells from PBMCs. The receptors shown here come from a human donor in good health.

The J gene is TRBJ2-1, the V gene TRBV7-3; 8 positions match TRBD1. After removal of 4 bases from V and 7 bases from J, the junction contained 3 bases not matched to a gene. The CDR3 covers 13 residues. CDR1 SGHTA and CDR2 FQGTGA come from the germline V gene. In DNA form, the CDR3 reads TGTGCCAGCAGCTGGACAGGGTCGAATGAGCAGTTCTTC. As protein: CASSWTGSNEQFF.

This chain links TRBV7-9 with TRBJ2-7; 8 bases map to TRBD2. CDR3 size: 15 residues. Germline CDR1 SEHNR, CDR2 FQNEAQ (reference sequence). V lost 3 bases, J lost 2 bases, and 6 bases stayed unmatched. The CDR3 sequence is CASSLGREEAYEQYF. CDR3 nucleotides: TGTGCCAGCAGCTTGGGGCGGGAGGAGGCCTACGAGCAGTACTTC.

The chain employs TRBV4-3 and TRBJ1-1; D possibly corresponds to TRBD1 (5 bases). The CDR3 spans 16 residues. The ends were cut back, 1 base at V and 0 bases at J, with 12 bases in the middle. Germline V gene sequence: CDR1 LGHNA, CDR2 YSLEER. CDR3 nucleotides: TGCGCCAGCAGCCAAGGGGTCGGGGGGTTGAACACTGAAGCTTTCTTT. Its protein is CASSQGVGGLNTEAFF.

In DNA form, the CDR3 reads TGCAGCGTTGAACAGGGAGTCTACAATGAGCAGTTCTTC. Translating gives CSVEQGVYNEQFF. The rearrangement joins TRBV29-1 to TRBJ2-1; either TRBD1 or TRBD2 may fit D (5 bases each). The length of the CDR3 is 13 residues. Trimming took 2 bases from V and 3 from J, leaving 8 bases between them. Germline assignment: CDR1 SQVTM and CDR2 ANQGSEA.

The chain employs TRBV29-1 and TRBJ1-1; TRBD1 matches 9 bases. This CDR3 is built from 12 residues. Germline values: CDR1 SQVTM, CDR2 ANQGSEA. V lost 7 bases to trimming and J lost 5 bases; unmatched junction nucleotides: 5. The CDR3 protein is CSGRTGETEAFF. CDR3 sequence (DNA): TGCAGCGGAAGGACAGGGGAAACTGAAGCTTTCTTT. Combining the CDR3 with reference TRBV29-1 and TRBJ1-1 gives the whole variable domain SAVISQKPSRDICQRGTSLTIQCQVDSQVTMMFWYRQQPGQSLTLIATANQGSEATYESGFVIDKFPISRPNLTFSTLTVSNMSPEDSSIYLCSGRTGETEAFFGQGTRLTVV.

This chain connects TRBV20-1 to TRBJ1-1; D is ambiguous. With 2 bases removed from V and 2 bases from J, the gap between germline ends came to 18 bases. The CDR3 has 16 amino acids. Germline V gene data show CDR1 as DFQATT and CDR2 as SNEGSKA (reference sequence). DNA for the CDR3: TGCAGTGCTAGATATATCCGGGGAGGGATAAACACTGAAGCTTTCTTT. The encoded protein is CSARYIRGGINTEAFF.

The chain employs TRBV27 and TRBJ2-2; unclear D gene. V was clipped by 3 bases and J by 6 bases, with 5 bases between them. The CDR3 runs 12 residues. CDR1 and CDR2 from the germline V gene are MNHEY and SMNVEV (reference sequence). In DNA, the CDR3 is TGTGCCAGCAGTTTGAAGGCCGGGGAGCTGTTTTTT. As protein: CASSLKAGELFF.

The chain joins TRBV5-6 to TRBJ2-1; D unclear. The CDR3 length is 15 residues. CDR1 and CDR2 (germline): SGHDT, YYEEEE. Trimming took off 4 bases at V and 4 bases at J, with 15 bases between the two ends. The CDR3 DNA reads TGTGCCAGCAGCCAACCTAGAGGTTGGTACAATGAGCAGTTCTTC. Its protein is CASSQPRGWYNEQFF.

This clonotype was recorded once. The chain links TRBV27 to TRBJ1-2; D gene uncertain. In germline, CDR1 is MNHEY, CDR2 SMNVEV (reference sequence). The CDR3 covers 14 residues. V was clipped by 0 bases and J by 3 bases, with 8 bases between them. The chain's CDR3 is CASSLSMRDYGYTF. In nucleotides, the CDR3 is TGTGCCAGCAGTTTATCTATGCGGGACTATGGCTACACCTTC.

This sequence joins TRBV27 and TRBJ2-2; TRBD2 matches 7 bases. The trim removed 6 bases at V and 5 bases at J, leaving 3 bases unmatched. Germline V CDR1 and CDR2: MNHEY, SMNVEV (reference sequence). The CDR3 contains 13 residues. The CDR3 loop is CASSPGRTGELFF. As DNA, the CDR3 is TGTGCCAGCAGCCCCGGGAGGACCGGGGAGCTGTTTTTT.

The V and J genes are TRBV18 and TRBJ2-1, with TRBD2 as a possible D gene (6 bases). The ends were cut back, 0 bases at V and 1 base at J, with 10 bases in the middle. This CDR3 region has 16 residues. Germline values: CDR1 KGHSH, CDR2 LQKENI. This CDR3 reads CASSPPVAGSYNEQFF. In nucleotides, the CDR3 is TGTGCCAGCTCACCACCAGTGGCGGGGTCCTACAATGAGCAGTTCTTC. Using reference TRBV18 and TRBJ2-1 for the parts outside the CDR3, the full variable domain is NAGVMQNPRHLVRRRGQEARLRCSPMKGHSHVYWYRQLPEEGLKFMVYLQKENIIDESGMPKERFSAEFPKEGPSILRIQQVVRGDSAAYFCASSPPVAGSYNEQFFGPGTRLTVL.

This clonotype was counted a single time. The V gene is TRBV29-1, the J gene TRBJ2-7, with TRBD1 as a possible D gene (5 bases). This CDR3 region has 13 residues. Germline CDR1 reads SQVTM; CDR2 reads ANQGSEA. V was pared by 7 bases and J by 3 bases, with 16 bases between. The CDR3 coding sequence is TGCAGCGCCCAGGGTCCTTCTAACTACGAGCAGTACTTC. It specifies CSAQGPSNYEQYF.